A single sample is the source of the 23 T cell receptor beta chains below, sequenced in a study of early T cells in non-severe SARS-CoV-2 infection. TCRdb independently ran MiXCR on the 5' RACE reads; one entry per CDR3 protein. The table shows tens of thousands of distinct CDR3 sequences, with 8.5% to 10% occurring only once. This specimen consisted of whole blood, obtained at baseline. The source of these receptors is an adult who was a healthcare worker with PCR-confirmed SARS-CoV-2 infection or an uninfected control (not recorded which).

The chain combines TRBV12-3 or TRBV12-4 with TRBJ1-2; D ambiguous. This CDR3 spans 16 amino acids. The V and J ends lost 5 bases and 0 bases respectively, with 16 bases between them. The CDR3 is CASSHRRSRANYGYTF. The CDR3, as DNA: TGTGCCAGCAGTCACCGCCGCTCGCGGGCTAACTATGGCTACACCTTC.

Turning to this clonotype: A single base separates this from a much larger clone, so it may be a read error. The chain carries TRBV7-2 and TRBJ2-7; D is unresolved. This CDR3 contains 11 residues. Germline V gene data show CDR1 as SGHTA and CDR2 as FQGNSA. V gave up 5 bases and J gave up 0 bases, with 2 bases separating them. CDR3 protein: CASSPSYEQYF. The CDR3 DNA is TGTGCCAGCAGCCCCTCCTACGAGCAGTACTTC.

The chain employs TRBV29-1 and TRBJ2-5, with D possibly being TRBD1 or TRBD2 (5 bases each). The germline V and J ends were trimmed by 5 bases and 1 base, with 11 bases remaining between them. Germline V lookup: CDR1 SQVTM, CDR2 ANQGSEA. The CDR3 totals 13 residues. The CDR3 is CSVKGRLQETQYF. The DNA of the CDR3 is TGCAGCGTTAAGGGACGCCTCCAAGAGACCCAGTACTTC. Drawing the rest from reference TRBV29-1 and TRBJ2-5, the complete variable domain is SAVISQKPSRDICQRGTSLTIQCQVDSQVTMMFWYRQQPGQSLTLIATANQGSEATYESGFVIDKFPISRPNLTFSTLTVSNMSPEDSSIYLCSVKGRLQETQYFGPGTRLLVL.

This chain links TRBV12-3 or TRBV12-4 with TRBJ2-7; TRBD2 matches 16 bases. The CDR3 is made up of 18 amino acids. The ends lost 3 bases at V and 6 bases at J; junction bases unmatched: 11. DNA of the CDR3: TGTGCCAGCAGTTTCGACCCGGGACTAGCGGGAGGGGGTAGCGAGCAGTACTTC. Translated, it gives CASSFDPGLAGGGSEQYF.

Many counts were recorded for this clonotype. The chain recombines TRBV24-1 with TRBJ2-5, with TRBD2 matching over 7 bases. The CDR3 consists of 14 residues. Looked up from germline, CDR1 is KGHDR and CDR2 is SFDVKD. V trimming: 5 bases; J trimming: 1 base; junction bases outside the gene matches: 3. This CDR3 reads CATSVAGVQETQYF. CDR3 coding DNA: TGTGCCACCAGTGTTGCGGGAGTCCAAGAGACCCAGTACTTC.

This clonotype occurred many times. CDR3 sequence (DNA): TGTGCCAGCCAAATGACTGTTAATCAGCCCCAGCATTTT. It yields the protein CASQMTVNQPQHF. V and J are TRBV7-2 and TRBJ1-5; D is uncertain. In germline, CDR1 is SGHTA, CDR2 FQGNSA. The CDR3 spans 13 residues. Trimming left V 8 bases short and J 4 bases short, with 12 bases between.

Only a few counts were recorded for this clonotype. In nucleotides, the CDR3 is TGTGCCAGCAGCTTAGTAGGTGGGAGCTCCTACGAGCAGTACTTC. This encodes CASSLVGGSSYEQYF. The chain carries TRBV7-9 and TRBJ2-7, with a possible D match to TRBD2 (5 bases). The CDR3 loop spans 15 amino acids. The germline V and J ends were trimmed by 1 base and 0 bases, with 10 bases remaining between them. Germline values: CDR1 SEHNR, CDR2 FQNEAQ (reference sequence).

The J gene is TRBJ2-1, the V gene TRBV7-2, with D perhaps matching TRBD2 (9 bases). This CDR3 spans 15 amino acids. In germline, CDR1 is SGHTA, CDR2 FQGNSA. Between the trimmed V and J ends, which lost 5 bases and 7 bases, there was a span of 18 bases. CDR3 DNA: TGTGCCAGCAGCCCAGGGGGCGGGAGGGCTAATGAGCAGTTCTTC. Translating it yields CASSPGGGRANEQFF.

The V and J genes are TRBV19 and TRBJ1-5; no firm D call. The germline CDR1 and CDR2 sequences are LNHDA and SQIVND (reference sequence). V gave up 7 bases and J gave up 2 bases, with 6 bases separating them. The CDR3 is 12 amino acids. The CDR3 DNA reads TGTGCCAGTACGCAAGGCAATCAGCCCCAGCATTTT. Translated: CASTQGNQPQHF.

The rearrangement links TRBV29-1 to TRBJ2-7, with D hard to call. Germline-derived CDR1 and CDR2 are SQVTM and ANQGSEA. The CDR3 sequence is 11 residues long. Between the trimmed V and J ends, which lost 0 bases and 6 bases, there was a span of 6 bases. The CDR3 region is CSVEDTAEQYF. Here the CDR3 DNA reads TGCAGCGTTGAAGACACAGCCGAGCAGTACTTC.

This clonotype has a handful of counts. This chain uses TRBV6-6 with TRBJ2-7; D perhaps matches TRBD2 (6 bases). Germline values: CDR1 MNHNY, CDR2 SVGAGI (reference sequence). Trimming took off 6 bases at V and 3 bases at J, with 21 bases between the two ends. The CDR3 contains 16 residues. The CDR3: CASRADGGESLYEQYF. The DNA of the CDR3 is TGTGCCAGCAGAGCCGATGGCGGGGAGTCGCTCTACGAGCAGTACTTC.

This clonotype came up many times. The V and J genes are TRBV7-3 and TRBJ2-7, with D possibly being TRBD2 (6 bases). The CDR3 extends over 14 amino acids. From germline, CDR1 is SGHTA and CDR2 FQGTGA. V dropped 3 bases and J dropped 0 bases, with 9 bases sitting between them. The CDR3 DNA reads TGTGCCAGCAGCTTTGACGGGGGCTCCTACGAGCAGTACTTC. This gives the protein CASSFDGGSYEQYF.

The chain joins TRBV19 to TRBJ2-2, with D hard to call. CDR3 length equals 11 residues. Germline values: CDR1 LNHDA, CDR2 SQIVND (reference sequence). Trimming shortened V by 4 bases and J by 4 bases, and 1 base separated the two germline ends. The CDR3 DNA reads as TGTGCCAGTAGTACCACCGGGGAGCTGTTTTTT. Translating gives CASSTTGELFF.

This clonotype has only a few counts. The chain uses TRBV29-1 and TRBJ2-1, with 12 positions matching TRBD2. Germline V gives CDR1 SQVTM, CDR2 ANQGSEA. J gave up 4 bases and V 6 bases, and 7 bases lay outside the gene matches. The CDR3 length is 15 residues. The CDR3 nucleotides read TGCAGCGTCGCTAGCGGGGGGGTCCAGTACAATGAGCAGTTCTTC. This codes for CSVASGGVQYNEQFF.

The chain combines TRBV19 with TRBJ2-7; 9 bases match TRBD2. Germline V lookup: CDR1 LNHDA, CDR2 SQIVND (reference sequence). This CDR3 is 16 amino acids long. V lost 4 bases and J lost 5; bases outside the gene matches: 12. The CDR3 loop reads CASSNSFPSGIHEQYF. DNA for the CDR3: TGTGCCAGTAGTAACTCGTTTCCTAGCGGGATCCACGAGCAGTACTTC.

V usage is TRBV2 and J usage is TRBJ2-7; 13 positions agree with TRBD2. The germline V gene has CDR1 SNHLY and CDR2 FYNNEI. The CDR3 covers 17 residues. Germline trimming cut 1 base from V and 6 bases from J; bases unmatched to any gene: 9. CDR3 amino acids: CASSEGGLAGELGEQYF. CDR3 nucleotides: TGTGCCAGCAGTGAAGGAGGACTAGCGGGAGAACTCGGCGAGCAGTACTTC.

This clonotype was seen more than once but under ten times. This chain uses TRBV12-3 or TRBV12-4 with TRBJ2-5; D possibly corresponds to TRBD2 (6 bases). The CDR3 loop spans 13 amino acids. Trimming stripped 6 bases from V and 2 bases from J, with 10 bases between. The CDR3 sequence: CASRAREQETQYF. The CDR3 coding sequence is TGTGCCAGCAGAGCCCGGGAGCAAGAGACCCAGTACTTC.

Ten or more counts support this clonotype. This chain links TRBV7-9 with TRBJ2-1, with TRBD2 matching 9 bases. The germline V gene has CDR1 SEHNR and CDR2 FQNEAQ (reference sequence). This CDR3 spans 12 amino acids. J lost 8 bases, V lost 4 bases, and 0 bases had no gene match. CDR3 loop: CASSSSGDEQFF. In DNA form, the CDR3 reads TGTGCCAGCAGCTCTAGCGGGGATGAGCAGTTCTTC. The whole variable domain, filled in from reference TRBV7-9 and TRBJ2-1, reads DTGVSQNPRHKITKRGQNVTFRCDPISEHNRLYWYRQTLGQGPEFLTYFQNEAQLEKSRLLSDRFSAERPKGSFSTLEIQRTEQGDSAMYLCASSSSGDEQFFGPGTRLTVL.

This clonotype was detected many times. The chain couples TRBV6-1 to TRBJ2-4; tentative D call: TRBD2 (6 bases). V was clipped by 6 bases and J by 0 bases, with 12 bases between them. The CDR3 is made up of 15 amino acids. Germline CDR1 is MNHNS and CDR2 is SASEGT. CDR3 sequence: CASREGLLAKNIQYF. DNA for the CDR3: TGTGCCAGCAGGGAGGGGTTACTAGCCAAAAACATTCAGTACTTC.

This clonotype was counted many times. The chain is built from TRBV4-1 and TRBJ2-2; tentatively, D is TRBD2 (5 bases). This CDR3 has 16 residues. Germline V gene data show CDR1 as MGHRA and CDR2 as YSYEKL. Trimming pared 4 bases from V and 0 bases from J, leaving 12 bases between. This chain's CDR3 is CASSPHVGTNTGELFF. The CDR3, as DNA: TGCGCCAGCAGCCCGCACGTCGGGACGAACACCGGGGAGCTGTTTTTT.

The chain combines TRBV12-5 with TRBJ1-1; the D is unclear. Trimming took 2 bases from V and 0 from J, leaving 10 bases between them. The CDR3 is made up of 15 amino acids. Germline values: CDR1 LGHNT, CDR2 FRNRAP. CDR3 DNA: TGTGCTAGTGGTTTGCAGTCGGGTATGAACACTGAAGCTTTCTTT. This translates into CASGLQSGMNTEAFF.

The CDR3 coding sequence is TGTGCCAGCAGCTCCCCAGCGGGGGGTTACAATGAGCAGTTCTTC. Its translation: CASSSPAGGYNEQFF. The chain links TRBV7-9 to TRBJ2-1; TRBD2 matches 9 bases. This CDR3 is 15 amino acids long. CDR1 SEHNR and CDR2 FQNEAQ come from the germline V gene (reference sequence). J gave up 4 bases and V 4 bases, and 5 bases lay outside the gene matches. The whole variable domain, filled in from reference TRBV7-9 and TRBJ2-1, reads DTGVSQNPRHKITKRGQNVTFRCDPISEHNRLYWYRQTLGQGPEFLTYFQNEAQLEKSRLLSDRFSAERPKGSFSTLEIQRTEQGDSAMYLCASSSPAGGYNEQFFGPGTRLTVL.

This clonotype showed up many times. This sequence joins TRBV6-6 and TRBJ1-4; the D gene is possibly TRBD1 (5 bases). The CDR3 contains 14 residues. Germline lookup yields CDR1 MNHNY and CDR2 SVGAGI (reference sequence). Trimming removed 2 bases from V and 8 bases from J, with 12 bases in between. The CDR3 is CASSYGQGGEKLFF. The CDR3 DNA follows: TGTGCCAGCAGTTACGGACAAGGTGGGGAAAAACTGTTTTTT.